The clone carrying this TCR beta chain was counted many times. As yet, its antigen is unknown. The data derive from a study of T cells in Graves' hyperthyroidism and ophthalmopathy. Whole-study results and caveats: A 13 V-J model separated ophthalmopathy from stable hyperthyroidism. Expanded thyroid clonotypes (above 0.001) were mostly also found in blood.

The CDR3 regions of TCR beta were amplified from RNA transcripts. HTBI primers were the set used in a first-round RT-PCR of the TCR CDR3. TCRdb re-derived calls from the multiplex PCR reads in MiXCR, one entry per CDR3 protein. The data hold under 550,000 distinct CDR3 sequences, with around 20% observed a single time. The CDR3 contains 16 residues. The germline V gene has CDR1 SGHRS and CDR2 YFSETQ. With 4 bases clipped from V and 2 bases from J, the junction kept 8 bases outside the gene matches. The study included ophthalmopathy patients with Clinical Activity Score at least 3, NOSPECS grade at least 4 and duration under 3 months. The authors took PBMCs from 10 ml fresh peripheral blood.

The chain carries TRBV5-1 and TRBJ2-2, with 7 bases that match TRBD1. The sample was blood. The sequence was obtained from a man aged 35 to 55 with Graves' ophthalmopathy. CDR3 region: CASSPGQLANTGELFF. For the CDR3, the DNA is TGCGCCAGCAGCCCGGGACAGTTGGCCAACACCGGGGAGCTGTTTTTT.